This is a list of T cell receptor beta chains from one sample in a study of T-cell reconstitution after alpha-beta-depleted transplantation in children. TCRdb used MiXCR to reprocess the PCR reads, holding one entry per CDR3 protein. Of about 610,000 distinct CDR3 sequences listed, 8% to 11% are singletons. The sample here was PBMCs from the stem cell graft donor, taken from the stem cell graft. The receptors shown here come from a human donor who donated a stem cell graft to a child with acute myeloid leukemia. Each CDR3 is given with its conserved first and last residue. D genes are given only for firm matches. The size field is filled for only some rows; it gives once, few, many or a size class.

len	d_gene	v_gene	j_gene	abundance	CDR3nt	CDR3aa
17	TRBD2	TRBV3-1	TRBJ2-5	-	TGTGCCAGCAGCCAAGACTGGACTAGCGGGAGTCGGGAGACCCAGTACTTC	CASSQDWTSGSRETQYF
11	-	TRBV10-2	TRBJ2-3	-	TGCGCCAGCAGTGAGAGCAGTACGCAGTATTTT	CASSESSTQYF
13	-	TRBV25-1	TRBJ2-7	many	TGTGCCAGCAGTGAACCTCCGGGGGTTGAGCAGTACTTC	CASSEPPGVEQYF
17	TRBD1	TRBV10-3	TRBJ2-3	many	TGTGCCATCATTCGGCCCTCCCTTACCGGGACAGGCGATACGCAGTATTTT	CAIIRPSLTGTGDTQYF
12	-	TRBV6-2/TRBV6-3	TRBJ2-7	-	TGTGCCAGCAGTACCCCTCCGGGCGAGCAGTACTTC	CASSTPPGEQYF
15	TRBD1	TRBV27	TRBJ2-7	many	TGTGCCAGCAGTAACGGTCAACAGGGGACCGACGAGCAGTACTTC	CASSNGQQGTDEQYF
14	TRBD2	TRBV27	TRBJ2-7	many	TGTGCCAGCAGTTGGGGGACTAGCGGCTACGAGCAGTACTTC	CASSWGTSGYEQYF
14	-	TRBV12-3/TRBV12-4	TRBJ2-5	-	TGTGCCAGCAGCACTAACGCCGAACGGGCGACCCAGTACTTC	CASSTNAERATQYF
14	TRBD1	TRBV7-2	TRBJ1-2	-	TGTGCCAGCAGCACTCAGGGGGCAATGGGTGGCTACACCTTC	CASSTQGAMGGYTF
16	TRBD2	TRBV5-1	TRBJ2-1	many	TGCGCCAGCAGCCCGAGGACTAGCGGGGGGCACAATGAGCAGTTCTTC	CASSPRTSGGHNEQFF
15	TRBD2	TRBV7-3	TRBJ2-7	-	TGTGCCAGCAGCTTAATTGGGGGACTAGGGGACGAGCAGTACTTC	CASSLIGGLGDEQYF
14	-	TRBV30	TRBJ2-7	-	TGTGCCTGGAGTGTAATCGACGGACCCTACGAGCAGTACTTC	CAWSVIDGPYEQYF
15	TRBD2	TRBV10-3	TRBJ2-7	few	TGTGCCATCTGGGATAGCGGGTTTAGGACCTACGAGCAGTACTTC	CAIWDSGFRTYEQYF
14	-	TRBV7-2	TRBJ2-4	-	TGTGCCAGCAGCTTAGCGACTAGGGTAGACATTCAGTACTTC	CASSLATRVDIQYF
15	TRBD2	TRBV7-2	TRBJ2-5	few	TGTGCCAGCAGCGGACTAGCGGGAGGTGGAGAGACCCAGTACTTC	CASSGLAGGGETQYF
12	-	TRBV29-1	TRBJ2-7	many	TGCAGCCCACGAGAGCTAACCTACGAGCAGTACTTC	CSPRELTYEQYF
13	-	TRBV7-3	TRBJ2-1	few	TGTGCCAGCAGCTTACAAACAAGGAATGAGCAGTTCTTC	CASSLQTRNEQFF
18	-	TRBV5-6	TRBJ1-1	few	TGTGCCAGCAGCTTGGGGGCAGAAAGGGATTCATATAACACTGAAGCCTTCTTT	CASSLGAERDSYNTEAFF
14	-	TRBV5-1	TRBJ2-2	many	TGCGCCAGCAGGGAGAACGGGAACACCGGGGAGCTGTTTTTT	CASRENGNTGELFF
16	TRBD1	TRBV29-1	TRBJ1-1	many	TGCAGCGTTGAAGGACGAGAAACAGGGGGCGGCACTGAAGCTTTCTTT	CSVEGRETGGGTEAFF
11	-	TRBV29-1	TRBJ2-3	many	TGCAGCGTTCTTGTCGGGGATACGCAGTATTTT	CSVLVGDTQYF
12	TRBD1	TRBV9	TRBJ2-7	-	TGTGCCAGTGGGACAGAAACCTACGAGCAGTACTTC	CASGTETYEQYF
13	-	TRBV7-8	TRBJ1-5	-	TGTGCCAGCAGCTTAGGAGGGCCCCAGCCCCAGCATTTT	CASSLGGPQPQHF
16	TRBD1	TRBV28	TRBJ1-1	few	TGTGCCAGCAGTTTAGTCCTCAGGGGGGTGAACACTGAAGCTTTCTTT	CASSLVLRGVNTEAFF
13	-	TRBV5-4	TRBJ1-4	-	TGTGCCAGCAGCTTGAGGACCGAGGGGGAACTGTTTTTT	CASSLRTEGELFF
18	TRBD2	TRBV4-2	TRBJ2-3	many	TGTGCCAGCAGCCAAGTGTTAGCGGGAGTTGGGGACACAGATACGCAGTATTTT	CASSQVLAGVGDTDTQYF
14	TRBD2	TRBV2	TRBJ2-2	-	TGTGCCAGCGGACTAGCGGGAGACACCGGGGAGCTGTTTTTT	CASGLAGDTGELFF
14	-	TRBV20-1	TRBJ2-7	few	TGCAGTGCTAGTTTAGGGGGAATCGCTGACGAGCAGTACTTC	CSASLGGIADEQYF
15	-	TRBV7-3	TRBJ2-1	many	TGTGCCAGCAGCTTACAGCAGGGTATATACAATGAGCAGTTCTTC	CASSLQQGIYNEQFF
14	-	TRBV20-1	TRBJ2-5	few	TGCAGTGCAGAGGAGGGGGCGAAGCAAGAGACCCAGTACTTC	CSAEEGAKQETQYF
13	-	TRBV29-1	TRBJ2-3	many	TGCAGCGTTGTAGGTATAGCGCTCGATACGCAGTATTTT	CSVVGIALDTQYF
17	TRBD2	TRBV5-1	TRBJ2-7	-	TGCGCCAGCAGCGTGGAGGGACTAGCGGGATCGGGTTCCGAGCAGTACTTC	CASSVEGLAGSGSEQYF
15	-	TRBV15	TRBJ2-2	many	TGTGCCACCAGCAGAGGTACTCTAGAGTCCGGGGAGCTGTTTTTT	CATSRGTLESGELFF
15	TRBD1	TRBV15	TRBJ1-1	few	TGTGCCACCAGCAGAGAAAGGGGGCGAGACACTGAAGCTTTCTTT	CATSRERGRDTEAFF
18	TRBD2	TRBV6-2/TRBV6-3	TRBJ2-1	-	TGTGCCAGCAGTTCGCGGAGGGATAGCGGGAGAAAGTACAATGAGCAGTTCTTC	CASSSRRDSGRKYNEQFF
16	-	TRBV20-1	TRBJ2-7	many	TGCAGTGCTAGAGATCTTATCGGCGGATTCTCCTACGAGCAGTACTTC	CSARDLIGGFSYEQYF
15	TRBD2	TRBV6-1	TRBJ2-1	-	TGTGCCAGCAGTCCCGTAAGCGGGAGCATCGATGAGCAGTTCTTC	CASSPVSGSIDEQFF
15	-	TRBV7-2	TRBJ2-7	many	TGTGCCAGCAGCTTAGAATGGGGACACGGCTACGAGCAGTACTTC	CASSLEWGHGYEQYF
12	-	TRBV9	TRBJ2-1	many	TGTGCCAGCAGCGGATCTAGCAATGAGCAGTTCTTC	CASSGSSNEQFF
16	TRBD2	TRBV29-1	TRBJ2-3	-	TGCAGCGTTGCCGGGACTAGCGGGAGGGCCACAGATACGCAGTATTTT	CSVAGTSGRATDTQYF
13	TRBD2	TRBV28	TRBJ2-7	-	TGTGCCAGCAGTTCCCGGGGGGAAATCGGCGGGTACTTC	CASSSRGEIGGYF
15	TRBD2	TRBV20-1	TRBJ2-7	few	TGCAGTGCTAGGGGCGGCCTAGCGGGAGTAGTCGAGCAGTACTTC	CSARGGLAGVVEQYF
17	TRBD2	TRBV5-1	TRBJ2-1	many	TGCGCCAGCAGCCCTAGACTAGCGGGAGGGTCTGGTAATGAGCAGTTCTTC	CASSPRLAGGSGNEQFF
16	TRBD1	TRBV7-9	TRBJ2-3	-	TGTGCCAGCAGCTATACCGGGACAGGGGAAACAGATACGCAGTATTTT	CASSYTGTGETDTQYF
12	-	TRBV20-1	TRBJ2-7	-	TGCAGTGCTAGGCCGGATCCCTACGAGCAGTACTTC	CSARPDPYEQYF